This TCR beta chain appears in the sequencing data of a study of response to subunit inactivated influenza vaccine. Study conclusions and caveats: That few new T cells are recruited by each seasonal influenza vaccination was the authors' suggestion.

One entry per CDR3 protein results from TCRdb running MiXCR on the RT-PCR reads. The sample includes around 540,000 distinct CDR3 sequences, approximately 10% of them seen just once. In its sample, this clonotype was seen a few times. Antigen: not known. Germline values: CDR1 LGHNA, CDR2 YNFKEQ. The CDR3 consists of 16 residues. V lost 6 bases and J 1 base, leaving 15 bases between the germline ends. The TCR was taken from a man aged 50-59 years who received an inactivated influenza vaccine. The chain links TRBV4-2 to TRBJ2-2; D is perhaps TRBD1 (6 bases). The source material was PBMCs from blood, sampled on the day of vaccination. Here the CDR3 reads CASRRYPGENTGELFF. DNA of the CDR3: TGTGCCAGCAGAAGATACCCAGGGGAGAACACCGGGGAGCTGTTTTTT.